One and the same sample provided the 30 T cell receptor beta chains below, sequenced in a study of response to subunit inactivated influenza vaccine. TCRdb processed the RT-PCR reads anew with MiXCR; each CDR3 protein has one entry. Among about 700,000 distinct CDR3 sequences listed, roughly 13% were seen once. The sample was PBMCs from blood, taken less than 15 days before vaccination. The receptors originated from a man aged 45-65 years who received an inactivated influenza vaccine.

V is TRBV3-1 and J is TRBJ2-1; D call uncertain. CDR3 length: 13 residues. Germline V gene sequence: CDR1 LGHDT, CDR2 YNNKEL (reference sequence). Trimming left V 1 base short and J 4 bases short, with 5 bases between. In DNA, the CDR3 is TGTGCCAGCAGCCAAGCCTGTTACAATGAGCAGTTCTTC. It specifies CASSQACYNEQFF.

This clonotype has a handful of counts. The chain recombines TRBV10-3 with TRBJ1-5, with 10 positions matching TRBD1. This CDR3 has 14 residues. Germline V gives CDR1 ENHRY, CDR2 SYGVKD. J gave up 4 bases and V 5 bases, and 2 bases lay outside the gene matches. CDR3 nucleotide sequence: TGTGCCATCAGTCCGGGACAGGGGAATCAGCCCCAGCATTTT. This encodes CAISPGQGNQPQHF.

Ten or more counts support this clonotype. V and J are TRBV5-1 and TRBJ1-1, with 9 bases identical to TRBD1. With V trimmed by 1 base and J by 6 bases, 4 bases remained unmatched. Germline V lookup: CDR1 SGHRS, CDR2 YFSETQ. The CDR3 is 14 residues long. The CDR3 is CASSLSTGGSEAFF. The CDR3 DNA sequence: TGCGCCAGCAGCTTGTCCACAGGGGGCTCTGAAGCTTTCTTT. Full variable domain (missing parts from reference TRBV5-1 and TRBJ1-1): KAGVTQTPRYLIKTRGQQVTLSCSPISGHRSVSWYQQTPGQGLQFLFEYFSETQRNKGNFPGRFSGRQFSNSRSEMNVSTLELGDSALYLCASSLSTGGSEAFFGQGTRLTVV.

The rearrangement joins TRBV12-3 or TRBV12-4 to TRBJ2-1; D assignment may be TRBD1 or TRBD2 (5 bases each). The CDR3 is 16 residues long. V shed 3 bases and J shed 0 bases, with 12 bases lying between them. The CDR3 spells CASSLGTPSSYNEQFF. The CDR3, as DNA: TGTGCCAGCAGTTTGGGGACCCCGAGCTCCTACAATGAGCAGTTCTTC.

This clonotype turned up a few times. The CDR3 nucleotides read TGTGCCAGCAGCGAGAGAGGAGCGGGGGGGCTCCAAGAGACCCAGTACTTC. It translates to CASSERGAGGLQETQYF. This chain connects TRBV9 to TRBJ2-5, with 10 bases fitting TRBD2. This CDR3 contains 17 residues. J was trimmed by 1 base and V by 3 bases; bases with no gene match: 9. From germline, CDR1 is SGDLS and CDR2 YYNGEE.

The CDR3 bases are TGCGCCAGCAGCCTAAATGATGTCGATGAGCAGTTCTTC. The encoded protein is CASSLNDVDEQFF. J is TRBJ2-1 and V is TRBV5-1; D call uncertain. This CDR3 is built from 13 residues. Per the germline V gene, CDR1 is SGHRS and CDR2 is YFSETQ. Trimming took off 4 bases at V and 8 bases at J, with 13 bases between the two ends. The full variable domain, in which reference TRBV5-1 and TRBJ2-1 provide the parts outside the CDR3, is KAGVTQTPRYLIKTRGQQVTLSCSPISGHRSVSWYQQTPGQGLQFLFEYFSETQRNKGNFPGRFSGRQFSNSRSEMNVSTLELGDSALYLCASSLNDVDEQFFGPGTRLTVL.

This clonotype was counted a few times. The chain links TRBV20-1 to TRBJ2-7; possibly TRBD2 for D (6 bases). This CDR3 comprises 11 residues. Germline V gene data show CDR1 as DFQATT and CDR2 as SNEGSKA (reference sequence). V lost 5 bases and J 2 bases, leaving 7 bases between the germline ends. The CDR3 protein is CSAGTAYEQYF. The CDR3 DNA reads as TGCAGTGCTGGGACTGCCTACGAGCAGTACTTC.

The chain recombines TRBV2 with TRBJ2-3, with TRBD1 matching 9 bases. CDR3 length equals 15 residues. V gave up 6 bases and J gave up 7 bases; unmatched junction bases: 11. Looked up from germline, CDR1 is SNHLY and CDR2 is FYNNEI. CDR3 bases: TGTGCCAGCAGGCAGCGGGGACAGGGCACGCATACGCAGTATTTT. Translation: CASRQRGQGTHTQYF.

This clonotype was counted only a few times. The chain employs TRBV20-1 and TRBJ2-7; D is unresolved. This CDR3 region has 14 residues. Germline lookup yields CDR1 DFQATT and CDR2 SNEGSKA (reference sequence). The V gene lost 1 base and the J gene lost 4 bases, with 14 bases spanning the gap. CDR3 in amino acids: CSARGPRGVYEQYF. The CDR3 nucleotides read TGCAGTGCTAGAGGCCCCAGAGGAGTTTACGAGCAGTACTTC.

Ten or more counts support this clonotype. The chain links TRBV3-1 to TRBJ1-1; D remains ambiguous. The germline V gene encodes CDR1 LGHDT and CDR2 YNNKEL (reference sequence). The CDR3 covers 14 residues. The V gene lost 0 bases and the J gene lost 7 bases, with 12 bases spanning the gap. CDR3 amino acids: CASSQDAQFGEAFF. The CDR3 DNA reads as TGTGCCAGCAGCCAAGATGCCCAGTTCGGTGAAGCTTTCTTT.

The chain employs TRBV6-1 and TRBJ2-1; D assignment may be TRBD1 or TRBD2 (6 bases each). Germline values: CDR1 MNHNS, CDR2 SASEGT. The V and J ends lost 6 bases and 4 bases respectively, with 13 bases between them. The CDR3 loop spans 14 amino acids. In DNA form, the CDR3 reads TGTGCCAGCAGCAGGGGCGGGGAGTACAATGAGCAGTTCTTC. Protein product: CASSRGGEYNEQFF.

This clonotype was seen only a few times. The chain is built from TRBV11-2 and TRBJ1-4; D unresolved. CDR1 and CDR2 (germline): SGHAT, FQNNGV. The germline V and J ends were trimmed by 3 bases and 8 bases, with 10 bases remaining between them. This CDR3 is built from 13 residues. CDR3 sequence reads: CASSFLSGEKLFF. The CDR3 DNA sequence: TGTGCCAGCAGCTTTTTGAGTGGAGAAAAACTGTTTTTT. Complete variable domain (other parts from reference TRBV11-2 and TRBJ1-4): EAGVAQSPRYKIIEKRQSVAFWCNPISGHATLYWYQQILGQGPKLLIQFQNNGVVDDSQLPKDRFSAERLKGVDSTLKIQPAKLEDSAVYLCASSFLSGEKLFFGSGTQLSVL.

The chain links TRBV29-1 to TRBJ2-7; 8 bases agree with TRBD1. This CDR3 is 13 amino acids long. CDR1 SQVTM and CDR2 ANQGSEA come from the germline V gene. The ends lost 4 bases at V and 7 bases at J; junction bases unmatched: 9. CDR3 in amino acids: CSVAQQGAGEQYF. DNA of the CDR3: TGCAGCGTTGCCCAGCAGGGGGCTGGGGAGCAGTACTTC.

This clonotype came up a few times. The CDR3 here is CASSPPWASNFNEQFF. As DNA, the CDR3 is TGTGCCAGCAGCCCTCCCTGGGCTAGCAACTTCAATGAGCAGTTCTTC. This chain uses TRBV9 with TRBJ2-1; D is possibly TRBD2 (5 bases). Per the germline V gene, CDR1 is SGDLS and CDR2 is YYNGEE. The CDR3 has 16 amino acids. The V end was cut by 4 bases, the J end by 6 bases, with 20 bases between.

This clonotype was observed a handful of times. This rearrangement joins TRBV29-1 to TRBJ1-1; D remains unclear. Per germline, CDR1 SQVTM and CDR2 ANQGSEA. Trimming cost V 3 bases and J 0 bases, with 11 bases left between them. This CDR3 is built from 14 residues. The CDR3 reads CSVELGRMNTEAFF. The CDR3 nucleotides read TGCAGCGTTGAGTTGGGGAGGATGAACACTGAAGCTTTCTTT.

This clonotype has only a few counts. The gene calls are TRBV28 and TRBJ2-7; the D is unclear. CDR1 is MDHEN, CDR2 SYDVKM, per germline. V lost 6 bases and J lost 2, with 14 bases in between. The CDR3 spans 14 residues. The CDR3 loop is CASSSRVLPYEQYF. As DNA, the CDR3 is TGTGCCAGCAGCTCCCGGGTCCTACCCTACGAGCAGTACTTC.

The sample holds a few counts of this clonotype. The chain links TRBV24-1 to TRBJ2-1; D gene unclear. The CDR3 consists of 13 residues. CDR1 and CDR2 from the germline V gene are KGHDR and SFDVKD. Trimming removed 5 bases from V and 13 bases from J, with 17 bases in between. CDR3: CATSGPLSTSQFF. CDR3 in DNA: TGTGCCACCAGTGGTCCCCTCTCGACTTCTCAGTTCTTC.

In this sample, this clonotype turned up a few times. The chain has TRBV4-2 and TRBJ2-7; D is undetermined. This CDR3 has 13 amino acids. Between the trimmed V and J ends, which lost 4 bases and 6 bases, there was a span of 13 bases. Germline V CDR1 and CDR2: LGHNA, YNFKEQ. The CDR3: CASSRPERLEQYF. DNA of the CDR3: TGTGCCAGCAGCCGCCCCGAGAGGCTCGAGCAGTACTTC.

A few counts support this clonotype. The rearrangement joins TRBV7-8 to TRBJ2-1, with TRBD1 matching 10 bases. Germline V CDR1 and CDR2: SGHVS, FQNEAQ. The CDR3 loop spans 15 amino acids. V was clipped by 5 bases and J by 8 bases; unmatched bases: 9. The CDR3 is CASSPTTGGSDEQFF. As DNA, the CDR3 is TGTGCCAGCAGCCCGACGACAGGGGGCTCGGATGAGCAGTTCTTC. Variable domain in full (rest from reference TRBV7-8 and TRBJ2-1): GAGVSQSPRYKVAKRGQDVALRCDPISGHVSLFWYQQALGQGPEFLTYFQNEAQLDKSGLPSDRFFAERPEGSVSTLKIQRTQQEDSAVYLCASSPTTGGSDEQFFGPGTRLTVL.

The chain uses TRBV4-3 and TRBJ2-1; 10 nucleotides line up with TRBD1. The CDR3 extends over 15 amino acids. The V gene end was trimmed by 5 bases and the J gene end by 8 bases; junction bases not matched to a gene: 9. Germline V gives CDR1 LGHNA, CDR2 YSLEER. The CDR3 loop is CASSDGTGERDEQFF. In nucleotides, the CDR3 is TGCGCCAGCAGCGACGGGACAGGGGAAAGGGATGAGCAGTTCTTC.

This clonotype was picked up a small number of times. DNA for the CDR3: TGTGCCAGCAGTACCAGGACTAGCGGCCTCGCGAAGACCCAGTACTTC. Protein sequence: CASSTRTSGLAKTQYF. This rearrangement joins TRBV27 to TRBJ2-5, with TRBD2 identical over 10 bases. The CDR3 covers 16 residues. Losses at the gene ends were 5 bases for V and 6 bases for J; bases not matched to a gene: 12. Germline V gene lookup returns CDR1 MNHEY and CDR2 SMNVEV (reference sequence).

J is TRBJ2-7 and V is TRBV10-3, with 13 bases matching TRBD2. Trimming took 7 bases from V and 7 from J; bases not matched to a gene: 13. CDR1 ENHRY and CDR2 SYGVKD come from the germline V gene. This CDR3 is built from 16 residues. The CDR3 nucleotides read TGTGCCATCACTCGGACTAGCGGGGGCATTCCGGTAGAGCAGTACTTC. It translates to CAITRTSGGIPVEQYF.

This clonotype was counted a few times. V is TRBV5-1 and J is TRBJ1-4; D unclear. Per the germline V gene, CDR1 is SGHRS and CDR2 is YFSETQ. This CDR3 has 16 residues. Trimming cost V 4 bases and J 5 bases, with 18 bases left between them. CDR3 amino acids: CASSVGSLSGNEKLFF. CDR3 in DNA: TGCGCCAGCAGCGTAGGGTCCTTGAGTGGGAATGAAAAACTGTTTTTT.

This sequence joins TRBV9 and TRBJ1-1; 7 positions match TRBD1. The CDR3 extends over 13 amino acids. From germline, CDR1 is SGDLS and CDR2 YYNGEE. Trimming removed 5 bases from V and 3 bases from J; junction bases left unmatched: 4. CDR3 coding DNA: TGTGCCAGCAGTCGAGGGGGCGACACTGAAGCTTTCTTT. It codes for CASSRGGDTEAFF.

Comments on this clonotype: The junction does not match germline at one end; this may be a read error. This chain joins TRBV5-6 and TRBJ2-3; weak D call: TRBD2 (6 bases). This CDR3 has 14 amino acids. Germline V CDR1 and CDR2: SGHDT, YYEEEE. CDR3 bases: TGTGCCTTCTCACGGGGAGGTCTTCCAGATATGCAGTATTTT. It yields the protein CAFSRGGLPDMQYF.

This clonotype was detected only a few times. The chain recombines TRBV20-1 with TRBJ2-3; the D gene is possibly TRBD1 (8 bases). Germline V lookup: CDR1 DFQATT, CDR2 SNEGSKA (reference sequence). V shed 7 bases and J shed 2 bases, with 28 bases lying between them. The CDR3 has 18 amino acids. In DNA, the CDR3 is TGCAGTGTAGGCGGGAGCAGGGGGCGCGGGGCTCCCACAGATACGCAGTATTTT. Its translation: CSVGGSRGRGAPTDTQYF.

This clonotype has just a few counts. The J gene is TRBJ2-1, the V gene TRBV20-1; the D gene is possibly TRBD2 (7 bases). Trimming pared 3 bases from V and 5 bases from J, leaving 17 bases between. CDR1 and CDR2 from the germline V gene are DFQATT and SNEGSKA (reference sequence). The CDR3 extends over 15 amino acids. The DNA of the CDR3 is TGCAGTGCTAGGGGGGGGCCGCTAGCGAACAATGAGCAGTTCTTC. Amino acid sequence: CSARGGPLANNEQFF.

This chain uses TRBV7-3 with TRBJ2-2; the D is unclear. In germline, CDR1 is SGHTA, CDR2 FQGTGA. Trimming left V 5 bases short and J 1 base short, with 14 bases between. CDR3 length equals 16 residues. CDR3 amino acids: CASSHSRPGNTGELFF. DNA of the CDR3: TGTGCCAGCAGCCACTCCCGGCCCGGGAACACCGGGGAGCTGTTTTTT.

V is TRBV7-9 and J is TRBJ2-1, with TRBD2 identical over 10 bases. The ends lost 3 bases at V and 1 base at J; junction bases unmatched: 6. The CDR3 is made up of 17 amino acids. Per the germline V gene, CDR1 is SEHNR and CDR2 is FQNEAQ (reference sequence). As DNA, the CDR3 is TGTGCCAGCAGCTTTCGGCTAGCGGGAGAATCCTACAATGAGCAGTTCTTC. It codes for CASSFRLAGESYNEQFF.

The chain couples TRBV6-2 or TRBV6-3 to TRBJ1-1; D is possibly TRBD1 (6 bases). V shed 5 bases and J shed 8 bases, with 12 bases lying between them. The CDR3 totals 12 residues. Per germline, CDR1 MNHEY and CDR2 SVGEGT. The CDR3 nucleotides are TGTGCCAGCAGTGCGGACAGATTCGAAGCTTTCTTT. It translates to CASSADRFEAFF.